Listed below are T cell receptor beta chains from one sample, sequenced in a study of shared clonotypes between healthy human individuals. TCRdb's table, derived via immunoSEQ multiplex PCR, lists solely in-frame clones and lacks some. The sample records more than 600,000 clones, just over 90% being singletons. The source material was naive CD8+ T cells sorted from blood. Receptors originate from a man aged 25 to 40 in good health. Both conserved end residues are part of each CDR3. Fields, in order: J gene, V gene, CDR3 protein.

>TRBJ2-5|TRBV7-9
CASSLKGVESVQTQYF
>TRBJ2-7|TRBV28
CASTLLRQGIYEQYF
>TRBJ2-1|TRBV29-1
CSVDRGYEQFF
>TRBJ2-1|TRBV29-1
CSVEQDTYNEQFF
>TRBJ2-7|TRBV27
CASSLSRGAVFPYEQYF
>TRBJ2-5|TRBV7-9
CASSLTGGGETQYF
>TRBJ1-5|TRBV7-9
CASSLGRLNQPQHF
>TRBJ1-2|TRBV20-1
CSARAGSGYTF
>TRBJ2-2|TRBV6-5
CASNGQGDTGELFF
>TRBJ2-3|TRBV7-2
CASSLVVGGTDTQYF
>TRBJ2-1|TRBV7-7
CASSPARGPYNEQFF
>TRBJ2-2|TRBV5-8
CASSLAPGLARVGTGELFF
>TRBJ2-1|TRBV28
CASSSRDGSYNEQFF
>TRBJ2-1|TRBV7-9
CASSLTEQGYEQFF
>TRBJ2-2|TRBV10-1
CASSGVHTGELFF
>TRBJ2-3|TRBV5-5
CASSSFPFDTDTQYF